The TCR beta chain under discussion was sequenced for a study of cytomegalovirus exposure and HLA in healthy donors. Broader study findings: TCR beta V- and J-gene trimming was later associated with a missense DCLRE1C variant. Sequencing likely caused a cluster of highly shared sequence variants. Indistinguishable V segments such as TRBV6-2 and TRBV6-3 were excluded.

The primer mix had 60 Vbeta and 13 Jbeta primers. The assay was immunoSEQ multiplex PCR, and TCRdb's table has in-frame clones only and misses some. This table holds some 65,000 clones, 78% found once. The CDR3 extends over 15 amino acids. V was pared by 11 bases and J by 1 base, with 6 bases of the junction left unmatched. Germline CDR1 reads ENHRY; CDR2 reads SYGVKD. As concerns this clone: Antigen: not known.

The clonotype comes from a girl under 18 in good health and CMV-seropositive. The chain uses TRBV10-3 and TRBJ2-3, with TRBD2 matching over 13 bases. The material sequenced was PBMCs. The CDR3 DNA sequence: TGTGCCTCGACCGGGACTAGCGGGGGCACAGATACGCAGTATTTT. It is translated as CASTGTSGGTDTQYF.